The 11 T cell receptor beta chains given below trace back to one sample, sequenced in a study of blood T cell repertoires in COVID-19. Assay: immunoSEQ multiplex PCR; the TCRdb copy retains only in-frame clones and omits some. Of 300,000 to 400,000 clones in the sample, roughly 90% are singletons; the top ten hold approximately 9.3%. The specimen was peripheral blood. The receptors were sampled from a man under 40 with COVID-19, enrolled during active disease.

This clone was detected a few times. The chain is built from TRBV18 and TRBJ1-3, with D unresolved. This CDR3 contains 14 residues. Germline V gene data show CDR1 as KGHSH and CDR2 as LQKENI. Trimming left V 2 bases short and J 6 bases short, with 11 bases between. The CDR3 DNA is TGTGCCAGCTCACCAGTGAGGGAAATAAACACCATATATTTT. Protein sequence: CASSPVREINTIYF.

V usage is TRBV9 and J usage is TRBJ1-4, with 9 bases aligning to TRBD1. CDR1 SGDLS and CDR2 YYNGEE come from the germline V gene. With 0 bases clipped from V and 7 bases from J, the junction kept 7 bases outside the gene matches. The CDR3 extends over 16 amino acids. Written as DNA, the CDR3 is TGTGCCAGCAGCGTAGGGGACAGGGTTGGAGGTGAAAAACTGTTTTTT. It is translated as CASSVGDRVGGEKLFF.

The chain couples TRBV19 to TRBJ2-1, with 9 nucleotides matching TRBD2. The V segment lost 3 bases and the J segment 8 bases; nucleotides outside the gene matches: 11. The CDR3 extends over 16 amino acids. Germline V gives CDR1 LNHDA, CDR2 SQIVND (reference sequence). CDR3 amino acids: CASSMVGVAGDDEQFF. As DNA, the CDR3 is TGTGCCAGTAGTATGGTTGGGGTAGCGGGAGACGATGAGCAGTTCTTC.

The chain links TRBV2 to TRBJ2-1, with 9 bases identical to TRBD2. The CDR3 sequence is 15 residues long. V gave up 3 bases and J gave up 10 bases; unmatched junction bases: 10. CDR1 is SNHLY and CDR2 is FYNNEI in the germline V gene. DNA for the CDR3: TGTGCCAGCAGTGACTTGCGGGAGGGGACGGAGGAGCAGTTCTTC. Encoded protein: CASSDLREGTEEQFF.

The chain uses TRBV19 and TRBJ2-1; D unresolved. V was clipped by 3 bases and J by 4 bases, with 7 bases between them. Germline CDR1 LNHDA, CDR2 SQIVND (reference sequence). CDR3 size: 13 residues. The CDR3 nucleotides are TGTGCCAGTAGTATTACAGAGTACAATGAGCAGTTCTTC. Amino acids: CASSITEYNEQFF.

The V call is TRBV2, the J call TRBJ1-5; 7 bases fit TRBD1. This CDR3 has 15 amino acids. Per the germline V gene, CDR1 is SNHLY and CDR2 is FYNNEI. The ends lost 5 bases at V and 6 bases at J; junction bases unmatched: 10. CDR3 protein: CASSPTGLSGQPQHF. The DNA for the CDR3 is TGTGCCAGCAGTCCGACAGGGCTCAGCGGTCAGCCCCAGCATTTT.

This sequence joins TRBV7-2 and TRBJ2-7; TRBD2 aligns across 7 bases. Looked up from germline, CDR1 is SGHTA and CDR2 is FQGNSA. V shed 0 bases, J shed 7 bases, and the junction held 3 bases outside the gene matches. The CDR3 totals 13 residues. The CDR3: CASSLASGREQYF. The CDR3 bases are TGTGCCAGCAGCTTAGCGTCCGGGAGGGAGCAGTACTTC.

The chain carries TRBV9 and TRBJ2-7; D remains ambiguous. Germline V gene data show CDR1 as SGDLS and CDR2 as YYNGEE. The CDR3 runs 15 residues. Trimming removed 0 bases at V and 2 bases at J, with 12 bases between. CDR3 sequence: CASSVAPLDTYEQYF. The CDR3 DNA sequence: TGTGCCAGCAGCGTAGCTCCGTTAGATACCTACGAGCAGTACTTC.

In DNA form, the CDR3 reads TGTGCCAGCAGTTTGTGGCCGGGACTAGCGGGAGGTGGGGCCAACGTCCTGACTTTC. It specifies CASSLWPGLAGGGANVLTF. The chain uses TRBV28 and TRBJ2-6, with 15 bases that match TRBD2. With 3 bases clipped from V and 3 bases from J, the junction kept 6 bases outside the gene matches. This CDR3 has 19 amino acids. The germline CDR1 and CDR2 sequences are MDHEN and SYDVKM.

This chain uses TRBV19 with TRBJ2-2; possibly TRBD1 for D (6 bases). V lost 5 bases, J lost 6 bases, and 10 bases lay in between. The CDR3 runs 13 residues. Germline V lookup: CDR1 LNHDA, CDR2 SQIVND (reference sequence). The CDR3 DNA reads TGTGCCAGTAGTGGAACAGGGTCCGGGGAGCTGTTTTTT. Its protein product is CASSGTGSGELFF.

This chain links TRBV4-3 with TRBJ1-4; D gene unclear. V lost 1 base and J lost 7, with 13 bases in between. The germline V gene encodes CDR1 LGHNA and CDR2 YSLEER. This CDR3 has 15 amino acids. CDR3 sequence reads: CASSQGLTVGEKLFF. CDR3 bases: TGCGCCAGCAGCCAAGGGTTAACAGTAGGTGAAAAACTGTTTTTT.